These T cell receptor beta chains were read from a single sample in a study of T cells in Graves' hyperthyroidism and ophthalmopathy. TCRdb called the multiplex PCR reads again in MiXCR, with one record for every CDR3 protein. Here the sample spans 530,000 or so distinct CDR3 sequences, 40% to 55% being singletons. The sequencing sample was made of peripheral blood or thyroid tissue (not recorded which). The origin of the receptors is a woman aged 18-29 years with Graves' hyperthyroidism. CDR3s include the opening cysteine and the closing phenylalanine or tryptophan. Each record gives: V gene, J gene, clone size, D gene, CDR3 DNA, CDR3 protein. The D gene is left open where the match is weak. Clone size is stated in some rows and not others, as once, few, many or a class when expanded.

>TRBV7-2|TRBJ2-6|NA|NA
TGTGCCAGCAGCTTAGCGAAGGGTGACACTGGGGCCAACGTCCTGACTTTC
CASSLAKGDTGANVLTF
>TRBV4-1|TRBJ1-5|NA|TRBD1
TGCGCCGGCAGCCAGCTCCCGGGACAGAGAAATCAGCCCCAGCATTTT
CAGSQLPGQRNQPQHF
>TRBV20-1|TRBJ2-5|NA|TRBD1
TGCAGTGCTAGAGGGGGACAGGGGGCGCGGGAGACCCAGTACTTC
CSARGGQGARETQYF
>TRBV7-9|TRBJ2-7|many|TRBD1
TGTGCCAGCAGCTGGGGACAGGGGGACGAGCAGTACTTC
CASSWGQGDEQYF
>TRBV5-5|TRBJ2-1|NA|TRBD2
TGTGCCAGCAGCTCAGGACTAGCCGGAACTAATTTCTTC
CASSSGLAGTNFF
>TRBV7-7|TRBJ2-7|NA|TRBD1
TGTGCTAGCAGCATGGGGACAGCGGCCTACGAGCAGTACTTC
CASSMGTAAYEQYF
>TRBV6-5|TRBJ1-1|many|TRBD1
TGTGCCAGCAGTCCTAAGACAGGGGAAGCTTTCTTT
CASSPKTGEAFF
>TRBV7-9|TRBJ1-5|NA|NA
TGTGCCAGCAGCTTAACCTTGGGGCCCCAGCATTTT
CASSLTLGPQHF
>TRBV19|TRBJ1-5|NA|NA
TGTGCCAGTAGTATACTACAACGGGGGGGCAATCAGCCCCAGCATTTT
CASSILQRGGNQPQHF
>TRBV18|TRBJ1-1|many|NA
TGTGCCAGCTCACCAACAGCCGACACTGAAGCTTTCTTT
CASSPTADTEAFF
>TRBV2|TRBJ1-2|NA|NA
TGTGCCAGCTTAGGACCCGGACAGATCGGCTATGGCTACACCTTC
CASLGPGQIGYGYTF
>TRBV6-6|TRBJ2-1|few|TRBD2
TGTGCCAGCAGGCAACTAGCGGGCTACAATGAGCAGTTCTTC
CASRQLAGYNEQFF
>TRBV11-3|TRBJ2-7|many|NA
TGTGCCAGCAGCTTCCTATATCGGTCCTACGAGCAGTACTTC
CASSFLYRSYEQYF
>TRBV10-3|TRBJ1-2|once|NA
TGTGCCATCAGCGGGACCTCAACCGGCTACACCTTC
CAISGTSTGYTF
>TRBV7-2|TRBJ1-1|many|NA
TGTGCCAGCAGCTTAGTTTCGGGAATGAGGACTGAAGCTTTCTTT
CASSLVSGMRTEAFF
>TRBV11-2|TRBJ1-4|NA|TRBD1
TGTGCCAGCAGCTTTGAGCTCGACAGGGGGCATGAAAAACTGTTTTTT
CASSFELDRGHEKLFF
>TRBV29-1|TRBJ2-3|NA|NA
TGCAGCGTTGTGGGGGACGGGACAAAGCAGTATTTT
CSVVGDGTKQYF
>TRBV24-1|TRBJ2-3|NA|NA
TGTGCCAGCAGCTTGGCATGGGGGCTTGGGGGCACAGATACGCAGTATTTT
CASSLAWGLGGTDTQYF
>TRBV5-1|TRBJ1-4|few|TRBD1
TGCGCCAGCAGCCAAGGGGACAGCAATGAAAAACTGTTTTTT
CASSQGDSNEKLFF
>TRBV4-1|TRBJ2-5|many|NA
TGCGCCAGCAGCTTTCCAGGCGAGACCCAGTACTTC
CASSFPGETQYF
>TRBV2|TRBJ2-5|few|NA
TGTGCCACCAGTGCCGGGGGGACAGCGGAGACCCAGTACTTC
CATSAGGTAETQYF
>TRBV19|TRBJ1-6|NA|TRBD1
TGTGCCAGTACCCTTTGGACAGGTGGAGATTCACCCCTCCACTTT
CASTLWTGGDSPLHF
>TRBV19|TRBJ2-7|NA|TRBD2
TGTGCCAGTAGTTTTAGCGGGATGCCCGGGGACGAGCAGTACTTC
CASSFSGMPGDEQYF
>TRBV10-3|TRBJ2-6|NA|TRBD1
TGTGCCGTAGGAGCAGGGGGCGCTGGGGCCAACGTCCTGACTTTC
CAVGAGGAGANVLTF